Following are 23 T cell receptor beta chains from one sample sequenced in a study of regulatory T cells in long-lasting Graves disease. Time point in this sample: persistent/refractory GD, antithyroid drugs over 5 years with positive TRAb. Isolated PBMC RNA provided the starting material for the TCR library. iRepertoire HTBI primers and Arm-PCR of CDR3 regions built TCR beta libraries. TCRdb re-called the multiplex PCR reads through MiXCR, storing one row per CDR3 protein. The sample yields a few hundred thousand distinct CDR3 sequences, around a fifth seen once. The specimen was peripheral blood mononuclear cells (PBMCs), collected when the disease was refractory, from a patient treated with antithyroid drugs. These receptor sequences come from a female donor with Graves disease.

The chain has TRBV28 and TRBJ2-7; 8 bases are a match to TRBD2. Germline V gives CDR1 MDHEN, CDR2 SYDVKM. CDR3 size: 13 residues. After removal of 6 bases from V and 2 bases from J, the junction contained 3 bases not matched to a gene. CDR3: CASRAGGPYEQYF. In DNA, the CDR3 is TGTGCCAGCAGGGCGGGAGGCCCCTACGAGCAGTACTTC.

This chain joins TRBV11-2 and TRBJ1-1; no firm D call. V was trimmed by 3 bases and J by 1 base, leaving 12 bases between them. The length of the CDR3 is 15 residues. Germline V lookup: CDR1 SGHAT, CDR2 FQNNGV. This CDR3 is CASSFIPDPNTEAFF. In nucleotides, the CDR3 is TGTGCCAGCAGCTTTATCCCGGACCCGAACACTGAAGCTTTCTTT.

This clonotype was detected a few times. This chain joins TRBV6-1 and TRBJ2-5, with D hard to call. CDR3 length equals 14 residues. CDR1 is MNHNS and CDR2 is SASEGT in the germline V gene. Trimming left V 1 base short and J 1 base short, with 7 bases between. CDR3 protein: CASSEGLSQETQYF. The CDR3 coding sequence is TGTGCCAGCAGTGAAGGTCTCAGCCAAGAGACCCAGTACTTC.

The gene calls are TRBV13 and TRBJ2-7; 11 bases agree with TRBD2. The V gene end was trimmed by 5 bases and the J gene end by 3 bases; junction bases not matched to a gene: 9. The germline gives CDR1 PRHDT, CDR2 FYEKMQ (reference sequence). This CDR3 has 16 amino acids. This CDR3 is CASSQGRLAGNYEQYF. The DNA of the CDR3 is TGTGCCAGCAGCCAAGGCCGACTAGCGGGAAACTACGAGCAGTACTTC.

V is TRBV11-3 and J is TRBJ2-5; 9 positions match TRBD1. This CDR3 has 14 amino acids. V gave up 5 bases and J gave up 4 bases; unmatched junction bases: 5. Germline V gene data show CDR1 as SGHNT and CDR2 as YENEEA. In nucleotides, the CDR3 is TGTGCCAGCAGCACCCGGACAGGGGCAGAGACCCAGTACTTC. Encoded protein: CASSTRTGAETQYF.

This clonotype was counted only a few times. The chain couples TRBV7-2 to TRBJ2-7; D tentatively fits TRBD1 or TRBD2 (5 bases each). The CDR3 has 15 amino acids. Germline V gene sequence: CDR1 SGHTA, CDR2 FQGNSA. Trimming pared 0 bases from V and 2 bases from J, leaving 11 bases between. The CDR3 region has the DNA TGTGCCAGCAGCTTAGCCCGGGACCCAGCCTACGAGCAGTACTTC. It encodes CASSLARDPAYEQYF. The full variable domain, in which reference TRBV7-2 and TRBJ2-7 provide the parts outside the CDR3, is GAGVSQSPSNKVTEKGKDVELRCDPISGHTALYWYRQSLGQGLEFLIYFQGNSAPDKSGLPSDRFSAERTGGSVSTLTIQRTQQEDSAVYLCASSLARDPAYEQYFGPGTRLTVT.

This clonotype was detected many times. This chain links TRBV28 with TRBJ2-7; TRBD1 matches 11 bases. Germline assignment: CDR1 MDHEN and CDR2 SYDVKM. The CDR3 covers 15 residues. Germline trimming cut 6 bases from V and 3 bases from J; bases unmatched to any gene: 7. CDR3 residues: CASRNGDRGFYEQYF. The DNA of the CDR3 is TGTGCCAGCAGGAATGGGGACAGGGGGTTCTACGAGCAGTACTTC.

This clonotype occurred many times. The gene calls are TRBV20-1 and TRBJ1-1; 8 nucleotides match TRBD1. The CDR3 runs 12 residues. From germline, CDR1 is DFQATT and CDR2 SNEGSKA (reference sequence). J gave up 8 bases and V 6 bases, and 8 bases lay outside the gene matches. DNA of the CDR3: TGCAGTGCCTGGACAGGGCCCATAGAAGCTTTCTTT. Encoded protein: CSAWTGPIEAFF.

Notes on this clonotype: This may stem from a read error, because a much larger clone lies one nucleotide away. The chain couples TRBV6-1 to TRBJ1-2; D is ambiguous. Germline CDR1 is MNHNS and CDR2 is SASEGT. CDR3 size: 11 residues. V was shortened by 5 bases and J by 8 bases, with 9 bases between the two germline ends. DNA for the CDR3: TGTGCCAGCAGTCATAGAGAGGGCTACACCTTC. Its protein product is CASSHREGYTF.

This clonotype was recorded only once. This sequence joins TRBV12-3 or TRBV12-4 and TRBJ2-5; 12 nucleotides match TRBD2. The CDR3 is 16 amino acids. Unmatched junction bases numbered 7, after V lost 3 bases and J lost 5 bases. CDR3 coding DNA: TGTGCCAGCAGTTTCCTAGCGGGAGGGGAAGGGGAGACCCAGTACTTC. Residues: CASSFLAGGEGETQYF.

The chain links TRBV7-2 to TRBJ2-1; 12 nucleotides align to TRBD2. The CDR3 has 17 residues. V shed 1 base and J 6 bases; nucleotides not matched to a gene: 7. The germline V gene encodes CDR1 SGHTA and CDR2 FQGNSA. The CDR3 spells CASSLVGGTSGSNEQFF. In DNA, the CDR3 is TGTGCCAGCAGCTTAGTAGGGGGGACTAGCGGGTCCAATGAGCAGTTCTTC.

This clonotype showed up many times. The chain joins TRBV15 to TRBJ1-2, with a tentative D call TRBD1 (5 bases). CDR3 length: 15 amino acids. The germline CDR1 and CDR2 sequences are LNHNV and YYDKDF (reference sequence). Trimming stripped 0 bases from V and 8 bases from J, with 16 bases between. The CDR3 loop is CATSREVTVLSGYTF. CDR3 in DNA: TGTGCCACCAGCAGAGAGGTGACAGTCTTAAGCGGCTACACCTTC.

This clonotype was recorded many times. This sequence joins TRBV27 and TRBJ1-4, with 10 bases lining up with TRBD1. Germline V gene sequence: CDR1 MNHEY, CDR2 SMNVEV (reference sequence). CDR3 length: 14 residues. Losses at the gene ends were 4 bases for V and 6 bases for J; bases not matched to a gene: 2. The CDR3 DNA is TGTGCCAGCAGTTCCGGGACAGGGGATGAAAAACTGTTTTTT. Translated, it gives CASSSGTGDEKLFF.

Many counts were recorded for this clonotype. The chain employs TRBV6-1 and TRBJ1-1, with D possibly matching TRBD1 (6 bases). Germline V lookup: CDR1 MNHNS, CDR2 SASEGT. V gave up 6 bases and J gave up 2 bases, with 13 bases separating them. The CDR3 sequence is 14 residues long. The DNA of the CDR3 is TGTGCCAGCAGGGGACGACAGGAAAACACTGAAGCTTTCTTT. Translated: CASRGRQENTEAFF.

This clonotype occurred many times. CDR3 nucleotide sequence: TGTGCCAGCAGTCCAGACAGCATGCATAACTATGGCTACACCTTC. The encoded protein is CASSPDSMHNYGYTF. J is TRBJ1-2 and V is TRBV2, with D maybe TRBD1 (5 bases). V was cut by 5 bases and J by 1 base, with 14 bases left in between. This CDR3 comprises 15 residues. Germline assignment: CDR1 SNHLY and CDR2 FYNNEI.

The sample holds a few counts of this clonotype. The chain links TRBV5-5 to TRBJ1-2; no clear D. This CDR3 is built from 15 residues. Germline values: CDR1 SGHKS, CDR2 YYEKEE (reference sequence). Trimming cost V 0 bases and J 1 base, with 10 bases left between them. The CDR3 is CASSLGPGDNYGYTF. For the CDR3, the DNA is TGTGCCAGCAGCTTGGGCCCTGGGGATAACTATGGCTACACCTTC.

This clonotype was counted once. V and J are TRBV5-1 and TRBJ2-5; 8 bases match TRBD1. This CDR3 is built from 14 residues. The ends lost 1 base at V and 4 bases at J; junction bases unmatched: 3. CDR1 is SGHRS, CDR2 YFSETQ, per germline. This chain's CDR3 is CASSLLTGAETQYF. DNA of the CDR3: TGCGCCAGCAGCTTGTTGACAGGGGCAGAGACCCAGTACTTC.

The genes are TRBV5-1 and TRBJ2-6; D perhaps matches TRBD2 (5 bases). This CDR3 comprises 18 residues. Germline lookup yields CDR1 SGHRS and CDR2 YFSETQ. Trimming cost V 4 bases and J 3 bases, with 20 bases left between them. The CDR3 sequence is CASSLRADVSLGANVLTF. CDR3 nucleotides: TGCGCCAGCAGCCTGAGGGCGGACGTATCTCTTGGGGCCAACGTCCTGACTTTC.

The table lists this clonotype with a few counts. This rearrangement joins TRBV28 to TRBJ1-2; 8 nucleotides agree with TRBD1. This CDR3 has 15 residues. The germline gives CDR1 MDHEN, CDR2 SYDVKM. J was trimmed by 1 base and V by 3 bases; bases with no gene match: 4. The CDR3, as DNA: TGTGCCAGCAGTTTCTTCGGACAGGGTAACTATGGCTACACCTTC. As protein: CASSFFGQGNYGYTF.

The rearrangement links TRBV29-1 to TRBJ2-3; tentatively, D is TRBD2 (5 bases). Germline lookup yields CDR1 SQVTM and CDR2 ANQGSEA. Trimming stripped 7 bases from V and 6 bases from J, with 17 bases between. The CDR3 spans 13 residues. The CDR3 region is CSAGPSSRDTQYF. The CDR3 coding sequence is TGCAGCGCCGGTCCTTCTAGCAGGGATACGCAGTATTTT.

This clonotype was counted many times. V usage is TRBV7-2 and J usage is TRBJ1-1; D is uncertain. The CDR3 totals 14 residues. Looked up from germline, CDR1 is SGHTA and CDR2 is FQGNSA. V lost 2 bases and J 1 base, leaving 8 bases between the germline ends. This chain's CDR3 is CASSLTQSNTEAFF. The CDR3 coding sequence is TGTGCCAGCAGCTTAACGCAGTCGAACACTGAAGCTTTCTTT. The full variable domain, its missing parts supplied by reference TRBV7-2 and TRBJ1-1, is GAGVSQSPSNKVTEKGKDVELRCDPISGHTALYWYRQSLGQGLEFLIYFQGNSAPDKSGLPSDRFSAERTGGSVSTLTIQRTQQEDSAVYLCASSLTQSNTEAFFGQGTRLTVV.

This clonotype has at least ten counts. This rearrangement joins TRBV28 to TRBJ1-5; tentative D call: TRBD1 (5 bases). Germline lookup yields CDR1 MDHEN and CDR2 SYDVKM. This CDR3 comprises 12 residues. Trimming left V 8 bases short and J 7 bases short, with 12 bases between. The CDR3 bases are TGTGCCAGCGTCCGAGGACAACAGCCCCAGCATTTT. It yields the protein CASVRGQQPQHF.

As regards this clonotype: A junction end diverges from the germline sequence, so it may reflect a read error. The J gene is TRBJ1-3, the V gene TRBV14; D is undetermined. Germline V gene lookup returns CDR1 SGHDN and CDR2 FVKESK. The CDR3 sequence is 16 residues long. CDR3 nucleotide sequence: TGTGCCAGCAGCCAGGGCCTGGGGTTCCCTGGGAACACCATATATTTT. Amino acids: CASSQGLGFPGNTIYF.